This T cell receptor (beta chain) was sequenced during a study of T cell responses to AZD1222 COVID-19 vaccine. Findings of the study overall: At study baseline, merely a handful of AZD1222 recipients were seropositive. CD4 TCRs covered the whole spike, strongest at regions 160-218 and 743-854. Samples come after the peak T cell response, not at day 14.

Here immunoSEQ multiplex PCR was the method, and the copy in TCRdb shows in-frame clones only, minus some. The sample has approximately 50,000 clones; around nine tenths are singletons. Second-dose timings of about 4 or about 12 weeks were pooled. Germline assignment: CDR1 SQVTM and CDR2 ANQGSEA. CDR3 length: 13 amino acids. V shed 6 bases and J shed 4 bases, with 13 bases lying between them. Remarks on this clone: Its specificity is unknown.

The chain carries TRBV29-1 and TRBJ1-5; no reliable D call. This clonotype was obtained from an adult who received the AZD1222 COVID-19 vaccine. Sequenced here: peripheral blood, sampled 28 days after the second AZD1222 dose. CDR3 bases: TGCAGCGTCCGGGCCCAGGATAATCAGCCCCAGCATTTT. Protein product: CSVRAQDNQPQHF.